These 4 T cell receptor beta chains originate from one sample sequenced in a study of OX40 agonist ivuxolimab in advanced cancers. The method was immunoSEQ multiplex PCR; TCRdb's version includes in-frame clones alone and lacks a portion of them. The table shows tens of thousands of clones, with about 85% occurring only once. The specimen comprised CD4+ or CD8+ T cells sorted from blood, sampled in a trial of the OX40 agonist ivuxolimab. Source of these receptors: an adult with an advanced solid tumor such as melanoma, head and neck, liver or kidney cancer.

The gene calls are TRBV28 and TRBJ1-2; no definite D call. Germline loops: CDR1 MDHEN, CDR2 SYDVKM. CDR3 length: 14 amino acids. The V gene lost 3 bases and the J gene lost 4 bases, with 12 bases spanning the gap. The CDR3, as DNA: TGTGCCAGCAGTTTTTCATCCCTCGGCTATGGCTACACCTTC. Its protein product is CASSFSSLGYGYTF.

The chain is built from TRBV7-8 and TRBJ2-4, with TRBD2 identical over 13 bases. There are 16 residues in the CDR3. The J segment lost 5 bases and the V segment lost 1 base, leaving 2 bases of the junction unmatched. CDR1 is SGHVS and CDR2 is FQNEAQ in the germline V gene. The DNA for the CDR3 is TGTGCCAGCAGCTTAGGGACTAGCGGGGGACAAAACATTCAGTACTTC. Amino acids: CASSLGTSGGQNIQYF.

The V gene is TRBV5-1, the J gene TRBJ2-7, with 7 bases identical to TRBD2. The CDR3 has 17 amino acids. Germline-derived CDR1 and CDR2 are SGHRS and YFSETQ. Trimming cost V 2 bases and J 0 bases; bases outside gene matches: 11. DNA of the CDR3: TGCGCCAGCAGCTTTACGTCAAGGGACTACAGCTCCTACGAGCAGTACTTC. Translating it yields CASSFTSRDYSSYEQYF. The full variable domain, with the rest looked up from reference TRBV5-1 and TRBJ2-7, is KAGVTQTPRYLIKTRGQQVTLSCSPISGHRSVSWYQQTPGQGLQFLFEYFSETQRNKGNFPGRFSGRQFSNSRSEMNVSTLELGDSALYLCASSFTSRDYSSYEQYFGPGTRLTVT.

The chain carries TRBV7-9 and TRBJ2-1; 10 positions agree with TRBD2. V lost 8 bases to trimming and J lost 9 bases; unmatched junction nucleotides: 10. Germline V gene sequence: CDR1 SEHNR, CDR2 FQNEAQ (reference sequence). This CDR3 contains 14 residues. CDR3 residues: CASALAGGKGEQFF. As DNA, the CDR3 is TGTGCCAGCGCTTTAGCGGGGGGTAAGGGTGAGCAGTTCTTC.